The present entry profiles one T cell receptor beta chain with its context. Its specificity is not known. These data belong to a study of T cell responses to AZD1222 COVID-19 vaccine. Libraries were prepared by immunoSEQ multiplex PCR; TCRdb keeps only in-frame clonotypes and omits some of them. The repertoire holds 120,000 or so clones, with roughly 88% as singletons. General study findings and limits: After two AZD1222 doses, spike-specific TCR breadth and depth rose versus day 0. Donors were chiefly white British, with a greater number of females, and clonal diversity was perhaps underestimated. Nearly half of the spike-specific TCRs reportedly recognize variant regions that carry no mutations.

This CDR3 has 14 amino acids. CDR1 and CDR2 (germline): SGHTA, FQGNSA. J was trimmed by 3 bases and V by 5 bases; bases with no gene match: 6. Sample: peripheral blood, taken 28 days after the second AZD1222 dose. This sequence joins TRBV7-2 and TRBJ1-2; 7 bases are a match to TRBD1. The source is an adult who received the AZD1222 COVID-19 vaccine. Here the CDR3 reads CASSPWDSYYGYTF. CDR3 DNA sequence: TGTGCCAGCAGCCCGTGGGACAGCTACTATGGCTACACCTTC. Full variable domain (rest looked up from reference TRBV7-2 and TRBJ1-2): GAGVSQSPSNKVTEKGKDVELRCDPISGHTALYWYRQSLGQGLEFLIYFQGNSAPDKSGLPSDRFSAERTGGSVSTLTIQRTQQEDSAVYLCASSPWDSYYGYTFGSGTRLTVV.